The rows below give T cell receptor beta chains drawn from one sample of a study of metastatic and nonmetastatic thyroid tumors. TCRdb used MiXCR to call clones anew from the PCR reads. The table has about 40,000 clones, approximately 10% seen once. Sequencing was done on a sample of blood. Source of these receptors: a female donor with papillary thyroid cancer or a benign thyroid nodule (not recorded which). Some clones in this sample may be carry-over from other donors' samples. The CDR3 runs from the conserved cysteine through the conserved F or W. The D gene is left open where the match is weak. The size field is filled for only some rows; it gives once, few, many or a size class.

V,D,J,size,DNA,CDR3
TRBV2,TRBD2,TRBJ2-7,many,TGTGCCAGCAAGGGGACTAGCGGCTCCTACGAGCAGTACTTC,CASKGTSGSYEQYF
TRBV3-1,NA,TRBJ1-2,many,TGTGCCAGCAGCCAAGGGGACCGAGGCTACACCTTC,CASSQGDRGYTF
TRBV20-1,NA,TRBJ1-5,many,TGCAGTGGGAGCGGGGGCGAAGGCAATCAGCCCCAGCATTTT,CSGSGGEGNQPQHF
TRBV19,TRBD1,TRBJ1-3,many,TGTGCCAGTAGGGGACAGGAGCTCGGAAACACCATATATTTT,CASRGQELGNTIYF
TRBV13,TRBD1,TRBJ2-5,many,TGTGCCAGCAGCTCCTTCGGGACAGGTGGACAAGAGACCCAGTACTTC,CASSSFGTGGQETQYF
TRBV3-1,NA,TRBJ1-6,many,TGTGCCAGCAGCCAGATGGGCAGAAATTCACCCCTCCACTTT,CASSQMGRNSPLHF
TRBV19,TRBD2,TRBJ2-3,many,TGTGCCAGTAGTGGGACTAGCGGACGCACAGATACGCAGTATTTT,CASSGTSGRTDTQYF
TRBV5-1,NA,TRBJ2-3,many,TGCGCCAGCAGCTCAAGCGGGAGCACAGATACGCAGTATTTT,CASSSSGSTDTQYF
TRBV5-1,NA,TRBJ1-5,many,TGCGCCAGCAGCTTGGGGGACGGGCGAGGGTTTCAGCCCCAGCATTTT,CASSLGDGRGFQPQHF
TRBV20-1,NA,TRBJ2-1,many,TGCAGTGCTAGTTTCAGGGTTTGGGGAAATGAGCAGTTCTTC,CSASFRVWGNEQFF
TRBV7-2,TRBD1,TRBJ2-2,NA,TGTGCCAGCAGCTTAGAAGTCAGGGGGCCTGGGGAGCTGTTTTTT,CASSLEVRGPGELFF
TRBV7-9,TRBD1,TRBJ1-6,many,TGTGCCAGCAGCTTACAGGGGGACTCACCCCTCCACTTT,CASSLQGDSPLHF
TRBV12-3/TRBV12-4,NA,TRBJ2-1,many,TGTGCCAGCAGTTTTACAGGGACCAATGAGCAGTTCTTC,CASSFTGTNEQFF
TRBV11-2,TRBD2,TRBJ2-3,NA,TGTGCCAGCAGTTCCTGGACTAGCGGGAGTCGTGGTACGCAGTATTTT,CASSSWTSGSRGTQYF
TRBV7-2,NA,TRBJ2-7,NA,TGTGCCAGCAGCTTACTATCGACCACCTACGATCAGTACTTC,CASSLLSTTYDQYF
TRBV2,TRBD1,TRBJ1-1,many,TGTGCCAGCAGAGTACAGGGGGCGACGGGCGCTGAAGCTTTCTTT,CASRVQGATGAEAFF
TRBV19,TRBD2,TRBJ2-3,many,TGTGCCAGTAGTATAGAGGGAGCGGGAGGGCCTTCAGATACGCAGTATTTT,CASSIEGAGGPSDTQYF
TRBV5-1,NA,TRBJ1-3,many,TGCGCCAGCAGCTTGGAGGGGGGGACTGGAAACACCATATATTTT,CASSLEGGTGNTIYF
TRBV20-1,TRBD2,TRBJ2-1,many,TGCAGTGTTCGGGTAGCGGGTGGATATAATGAGCAGTTCTTC,CSVRVAGGYNEQFF
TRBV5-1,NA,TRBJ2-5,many,TGCGCCAGCAGCTTGGCCGGCGGGGAAGAGACCCAGTACTTC,CASSLAGGEETQYF
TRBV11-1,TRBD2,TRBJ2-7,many,TGTGCCAGCAGTGGGGGGAATGGCGGGAGAAGCTCCTACGAGCAGTACTTC,CASSGGNGGRSSYEQYF
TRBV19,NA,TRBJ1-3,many,TGTGCCAGTAGTATGGAGACTCGGAGCAGGGGCTCTGGAAACACCATATATTTT,CASSMETRSRGSGNTIYF
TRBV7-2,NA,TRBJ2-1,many,TGTGCCAGCAGCTCCCAATCGACTGAGCAGTTCTTC,CASSSQSTEQFF
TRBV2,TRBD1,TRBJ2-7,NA,TGTGCCAGCACCGGGACAGGCCCCTACGAGCAGTACTTC,CASTGTGPYEQYF
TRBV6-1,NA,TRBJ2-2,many,TGTGCCAGCCGGAATTATACCGGGGAGCTGTTTTTT,CASRNYTGELFF
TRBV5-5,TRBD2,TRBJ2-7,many,TGTGCCAGCAGCCCCCAGGGGCTAGCGGGAGAGTACGAGCAGTACTTC,CASSPQGLAGEYEQYF
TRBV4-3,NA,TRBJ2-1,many,TGCGCCAGCAGCCAGGGGCGTCAGGGGTACAATGAGCAGTTCTTC,CASSQGRQGYNEQFF
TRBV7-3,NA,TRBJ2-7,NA,TGTGCCAGCAGCCCGGGGGCAGGGCCCTACGAGCAGTACTTC,CASSPGAGPYEQYF
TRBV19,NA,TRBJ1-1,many,TGTGCCATTTCTAAGAAGGTGAACACTGAAGCTTTCTTT,CAISKKVNTEAFF
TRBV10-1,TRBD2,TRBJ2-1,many,TGCGCCAGCAGTGGTCGTAAGCGGGAGAGAAATGAGCAGTTCTTC,CASSGRKRERNEQFF
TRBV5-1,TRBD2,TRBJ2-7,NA,TGCGCCAGCAAGAGGCTAGCGGATTACGAGCAGTACTTC,CASKRLADYEQYF
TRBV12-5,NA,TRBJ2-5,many,TGTGCTAGTGGTTTTACCGGGACCACGAAGGGTGAGACCCAGTACTTC,CASGFTGTTKGETQYF
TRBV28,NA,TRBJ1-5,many,TGTGCCAGTAGTTCCGGACAAGGTCGGAATCAGCCCCAGCATTTT,CASSSGQGRNQPQHF
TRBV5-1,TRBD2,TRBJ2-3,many,TGCGCCAGCAGCCTGGGACTAGCAGATAGCACAGATACGCAGTATTTT,CASSLGLADSTDTQYF
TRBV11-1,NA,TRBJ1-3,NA,TGTGCCAGCAGCTTAAGAAGCGACTTTGGAAACACCATATATTTT,CASSLRSDFGNTIYF
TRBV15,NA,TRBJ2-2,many,TGTGCCACCAGCAGTCAGGGAAGTGACGGGGAGCTGCTTTTT,CATSSQGSDGELLF
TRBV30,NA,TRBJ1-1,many,TGTGCCTGGATGTTCGGACTGAACCAGAACACTGAAGCTTTCTTT,CAWMFGLNQNTEAFF
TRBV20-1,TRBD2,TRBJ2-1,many,TGCAGTGCTAGTGTAAGCGGGAGCTCCTACAATGAGCAGTTCTTC,CSASVSGSSYNEQFF
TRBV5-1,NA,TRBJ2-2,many,TGCGCCAGCAACCCCGAAGACACCGGGGAGCTGTTTTTT,CASNPEDTGELFF
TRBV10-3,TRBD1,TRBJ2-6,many,TGTGCCATCAGTGAGACTGGGACAGGTCTCTCTGGGGCCAACGTCCTGACTTTC,CAISETGTGLSGANVLTF
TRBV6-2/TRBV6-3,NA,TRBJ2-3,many,TGTGCCAGCAGTTACTCGAGCACGGGCGTGGATACGCAGTATTTT,CASSYSSTGVDTQYF
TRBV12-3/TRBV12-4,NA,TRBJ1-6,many,TGTGCCAGCAGACTACAGGGTTTCCATTCACCCCTCCACTTT,CASRLQGFHSPLHF
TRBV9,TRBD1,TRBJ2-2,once,TGTGCCAGCGGGGACAGGAGCACCTGGGAGCTGTTTTTT,CASGDRSTWELFF
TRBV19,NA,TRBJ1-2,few,TGTGCCAGTAGTAGAGGGGGAGACTATGGCTACACCTTC,CASSRGGDYGYTF
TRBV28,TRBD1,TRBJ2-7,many,TGTGCCTCAACTACCGGGACAGGAACCTACGAGCAGTACTTC,CASTTGTGTYEQYF
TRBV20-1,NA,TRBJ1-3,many,TGCAGTGCCCGGCGTGCCTTCTCTGGAAACACCATATATTTT,CSARRAFSGNTIYF
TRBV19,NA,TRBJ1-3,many,TGTGCCAGTAGCCCAACCGTGGGGGGCTCTGGAAACACCATATATTTT,CASSPTVGGSGNTIYF
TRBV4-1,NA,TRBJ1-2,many,TGCGCCAGCAGCCAAGTGGCAGGGGTAGGCTACACCTTC,CASSQVAGVGYTF
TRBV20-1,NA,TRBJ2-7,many,TGCAGTGGTAGAGGGGTTGCGGACCGGGAATACTTC,CSGRGVADREYF